The 10 T cell receptor beta chains below all came from one sample that was sequenced in a study of T cell responses to AZD1222 COVID-19 vaccine. Sequencing was performed with immunoSEQ multiplex PCR; in TCRdb, only in-frame clones are kept and a portion is missing. The data contain more than 85,000 clones, over 80% of them seen just once; the ten biggest clones take up 6% to 9%. Sequencing was performed on peripheral blood, taken on day 0 of AZD1222 vaccination. The source is an adult in good health.

J is TRBJ1-2 and V is TRBV9, with 9 bases fitting TRBD1. V shed 4 bases, J shed 7 bases, and the junction held 11 bases outside the gene matches. This CDR3 region has 15 residues. Germline CDR1 and CDR2: SGDLS and YYNGEE. The CDR3: CASSFTRTGATGYTF. The CDR3 DNA reads as TGTGCCAGCAGCTTCACGAGGACAGGGGCAACTGGCTACACCTTC.

As for this clone: One end of the junction does not line up with germline, which may come from a read error. This chain joins TRBV7-7 and TRBJ2-3, with 11 bases aligning to TRBD2. Germline CDR1 reads SSHAT; CDR2 reads FNYEAQ (reference sequence). CDR3 length: 15 amino acids. The CDR3 DNA follows: TGTGCTAGCAGCGTGACTAGCGGGACTACAGATACGCAGTATTTT. Protein sequence: CASSVTSGTTDTQYF. Full variable domain (rest looked up from reference TRBV7-7 and TRBJ2-3): GAGVSQSPRYKVTKRGQDVTLRCDPISSHATLYWYQQALGQGPEFLTYFNYEAQPDKSGLPSDRFSAERPEGSISTLTIQRTEQRDSAMYRCASSVTSGTTDTQYFGPGTRLTVL.

The J gene is TRBJ2-7, the V gene TRBV15; 7 bases agree with TRBD1. V lost 4 bases and J lost 7; bases outside the gene matches: 16. CDR3 size: 16 residues. Germline-derived CDR1 and CDR2 are LNHNV and YYDKDF (reference sequence). The CDR3 sequence is CATSMGFRRGPREQYF. The CDR3 DNA sequence: TGTGCCACCAGCATGGGATTTAGAAGGGGGCCTAGGGAGCAGTACTTC. Full variable domain (rest looked up from reference TRBV15 and TRBJ2-7): DAMVIQNPRYQVTQFGKPVTLSCSQTLNHNVMYWYQQKSSQAPKLLFHYYDKDFNNEADTPDNFQSRRPNTSFCFLDIRSPGLGDTAMYLCATSMGFRRGPREQYFGPGTRLTVT.

V gene TRBV29-1 combines with J gene TRBJ2-5, with D hard to call. The CDR3 is 11 amino acids. Germline values: CDR1 SQVTM, CDR2 ANQGSEA. V dropped 6 bases and J dropped 4 bases, with 9 bases sitting between them. The CDR3 reads CSVAWRETQYF. The CDR3 bases are TGCAGCGTCGCCTGGAGAGAGACCCAGTACTTC.

V gene TRBV7-3 combines with J gene TRBJ2-5; weak D call: TRBD1 (5 bases). The ends were cut back, 5 bases at V and 4 bases at J, with 14 bases in the middle. The CDR3 runs 14 residues. The germline CDR1 and CDR2 sequences are SGHTA and FQGTGA. CDR3 in DNA: TGTGCCAGCAGCCCGAGACAGAGAGGAGAGACCCAGTACTTC. It specifies CASSPRQRGETQYF.

This chain joins TRBV6-1 and TRBJ1-2; 8 bases are shared with TRBD1. In germline, CDR1 is MNHNS, CDR2 SASEGT. Trimming cost V 1 base and J 6 bases; bases outside gene matches: 4. The CDR3 totals 14 residues. CDR3 residues: CASSEGQGLNGYTF. CDR3 in DNA: TGTGCCAGCAGTGAAGGACAGGGGCTCAATGGCTACACCTTC.

The chain combines TRBV4-3 with TRBJ1-5, with D tentatively TRBD1 (5 bases). CDR1 and CDR2 (germline): LGHNA, YSLEER. The CDR3 totals 15 residues. The V end was cut by 4 bases, the J end by 4 bases, with 14 bases between. CDR3 bases: TGCGCCAGCAGCCTCAGAACGGGGGAAAATCAGCCCCAGCATTTT. It yields the protein CASSLRTGENQPQHF.

Only one count was recorded for this clone. The chain uses TRBV4-3 and TRBJ1-5; TRBD1 matches at 8 bases. The CDR3 has 14 residues. V dropped 3 bases and J dropped 8; count of bases not matched to a gene: 6. The germline V gene has CDR1 LGHNA and CDR2 YSLEER. The CDR3 coding sequence is TGCGCCAGCAGCCACTACAGGGGGGCTGAGCCCCAGCATTTT. Amino acids: CASSHYRGAEPQHF.

The chain recombines TRBV13 with TRBJ2-3, with 9 bases aligning to TRBD2. The CDR3 has 18 residues. V shed 5 bases, J shed 4 bases, and the junction held 16 bases outside the gene matches. The germline V gene has CDR1 PRHDT and CDR2 FYEKMQ (reference sequence). In DNA, the CDR3 is TGTGCCAGCAGCGCTCAGGGGGGAGGGCTAGCGGGGCCAGATACGCAGTATTTT. Translation: CASSAQGGGLAGPDTQYF.

The J gene is TRBJ2-7, the V gene TRBV7-2; no definite D call. CDR1 SGHTA and CDR2 FQGNSA come from the germline V gene. The CDR3 runs to 13 residues. V gave up 3 bases and J gave up 2 bases, with 8 bases separating them. The chain's CDR3 is CASSFDGAYEQYF. CDR3 coding DNA: TGTGCCAGCAGCTTTGACGGTGCCTACGAGCAGTACTTC.